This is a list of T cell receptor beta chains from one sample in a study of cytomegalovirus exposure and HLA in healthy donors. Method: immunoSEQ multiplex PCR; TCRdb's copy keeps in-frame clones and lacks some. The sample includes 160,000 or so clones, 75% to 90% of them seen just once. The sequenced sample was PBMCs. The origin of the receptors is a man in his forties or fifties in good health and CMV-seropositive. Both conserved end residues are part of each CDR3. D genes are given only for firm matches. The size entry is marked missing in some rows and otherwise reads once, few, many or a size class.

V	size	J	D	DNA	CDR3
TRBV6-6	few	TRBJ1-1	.	TGTGCCAGCAGTTACTCTTCATGGGGGGAAACTGAAGCTTTCTTT	CASSYSSWGETEAFF
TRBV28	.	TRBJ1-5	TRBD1	TGTGCCAGCAGCTCAAATTTAGGACAGGGGATTGTCAATCAGCCCCAGCATTTT	CASSSNLGQGIVNQPQHF
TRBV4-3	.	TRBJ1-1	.	TGCGCCAGCAGCCAAGTGGGGGCGTTCACTGAAGCTTTCTTT	CASSQVGAFTEAFF
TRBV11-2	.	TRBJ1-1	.	TGTGCCAGCAGCTTAGCGTACGCAACCGGGACAATAAACACTGAAGCTTTCTTT	CASSLAYATGTINTEAFF
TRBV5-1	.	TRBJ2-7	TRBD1	TGCGCCAGCAGCTTGGGCGGGACAGGGGGATACGAGCAGTACTTC	CASSLGGTGGYEQYF
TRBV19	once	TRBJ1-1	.	TGTGCCAGTAGTATGAGGGTGAACACTGAAGCTTTCTTT	CASSMRVNTEAFF
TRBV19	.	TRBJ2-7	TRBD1	TGTGCCAGTAGTAAGGCGAACAGGGGGTCCTACGAGCAGTACTTC	CASSKANRGSYEQYF
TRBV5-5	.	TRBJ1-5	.	TGTGCCAGCAGCGTTGGTCAGGGGCAGCAGCCCCAGCATTTT	CASSVGQGQQPQHF
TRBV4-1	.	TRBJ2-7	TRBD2	TGCGCCAGCAGCCCTGGGGAGGGAGCCTACGAGCAGTACTTC	CASSPGEGAYEQYF
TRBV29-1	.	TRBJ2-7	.	TGCAGCGTTGCGGGTCCCACCTACGAGCAGTACTTC	CSVAGPTYEQYF
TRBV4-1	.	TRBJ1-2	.	TGCGCCAGCAGCCAAGGTTCCCGACAGGTCGAGAGCTATGGCTACACCTTC	CASSQGSRQVESYGYTF
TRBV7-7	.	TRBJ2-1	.	TGTGCTAGCAGCTTAGTGGGCTTCAATGAGCAGTTCTTC	CASSLVGFNEQFF
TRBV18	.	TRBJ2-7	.	TGTGCCAGCTCACCAGGGGGCGTCTACGAGCAGTACTTC	CASSPGGVYEQYF
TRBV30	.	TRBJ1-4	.	TGTGCCTGGAGTGTACGAGGCAGGGGTTTCGGAAAACTGTTTTTT	CAWSVRGRGFGKLFF
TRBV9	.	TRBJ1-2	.	TGTGCCAGCAGCGTAGAACAAACAGGGCACAACTATGGCTACACCTTC	CASSVEQTGHNYGYTF
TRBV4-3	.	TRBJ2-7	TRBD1	TGCGCCAGCAGCCAAGATAGAGGACAGGGGGAGTTCGAGCAGTACTTC	CASSQDRGQGEFEQYF
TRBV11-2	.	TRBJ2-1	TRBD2	TGTGCCAGCAGCTCGACTAGCGGGACCTACAATGAGCAGTTCTTC	CASSSTSGTYNEQFF
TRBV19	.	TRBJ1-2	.	TGTGCCAGTAGTATTGATGCACAGGGCCACTATGGCTACACCTTC	CASSIDAQGHYGYTF
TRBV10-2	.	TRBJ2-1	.	TGCGCCGGGGGGGGCGGATTACACATCTCCTACAATGAGCAGTTCTTC	CAGGGGLHISYNEQFF
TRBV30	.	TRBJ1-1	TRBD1	TGTGCCTGGGGAAAAGGGGGCCCTGAAGCTTTCTTT	CAWGKGGPEAFF
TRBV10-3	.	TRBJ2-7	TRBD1	TGTGCCACCAAGGGACAGTCTTACGAGCAGTACTTC	CATKGQSYEQYF
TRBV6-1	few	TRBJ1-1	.	TGTGCCAGCAGTGACGGGGATTTCGCTGAAGCTTTCTTT	CASSDGDFAEAFF
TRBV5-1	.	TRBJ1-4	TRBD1	TGCGCCAGCAGCCAGGGGGCGAATGAAAAACTGTTTTTT	CASSQGANEKLFF
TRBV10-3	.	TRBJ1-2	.	TGTGCCATCGGGCCCCTTTCTAACTATGGCTACACCTTC	CAIGPLSNYGYTF
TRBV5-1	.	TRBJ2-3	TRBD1	TGCGCCAGCAGCTTGGGTAGAGGTTTTGGGACAGGGGTGGCCGATACGCAGTATTTT	CASSLGRGFGTGVADTQYF
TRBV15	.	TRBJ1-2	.	TGTGCCACCAGCAGAGAACAGGGAAGCTATGGCTACACCTTC	CATSREQGSYGYTF
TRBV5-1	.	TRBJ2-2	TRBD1	TGCGCCAGCAGCCTCCAGGGGGCGGAGGCCGGGGAGCTGTTTTTT	CASSLQGAEAGELFF
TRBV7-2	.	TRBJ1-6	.	TGTGCCAGCAGCTTGGGGCGCGGCTATAATTCACCCCTCCACTTT	CASSLGRGYNSPLHF
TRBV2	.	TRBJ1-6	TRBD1	TGTGCCAGCAGTGAAGCGGGGACAGGGGTAGGGTCACCCCTCCACTTT	CASSEAGTGVGSPLHF
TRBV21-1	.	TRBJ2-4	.	TGTGCCAGCAGCAAAGTCGCACTAGCGGGGGGAAACATTCAGTACTTC	CASSKVALAGGNIQYF
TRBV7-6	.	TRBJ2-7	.	TGTGCCAGCAGCTTAGTCGGCGAGCAGTACTTC	CASSLVGEQYF
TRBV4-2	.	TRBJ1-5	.	TGTGCCAGCAGCCAAGATGTTAGGGATCGGGGTCAGCCCCAGCATTTT	CASSQDVRDRGQPQHF
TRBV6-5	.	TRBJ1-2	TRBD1	TGTGCCAGCAGTTACCAGGGGGCTAAGTATGGCTACACCTTC	CASSYQGAKYGYTF
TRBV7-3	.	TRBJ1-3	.	TGTGCCAGCAGTCCCCTGGTGAGAACTGGAAACACCATATATTTT	CASSPLVRTGNTIYF
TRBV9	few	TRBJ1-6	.	TGTGCCAGCAGCGTATTCCAGGGGAATTCACCCCTCCACTTT	CASSVFQGNSPLHF
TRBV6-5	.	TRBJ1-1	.	TGTGCCAGCAGTTACACCCCGGGACTGAATGAAGCTTTCTTT	CASSYTPGLNEAFF
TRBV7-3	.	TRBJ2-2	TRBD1	TGTGCCAGCAGCACATTCATCGGGACAGGGGACCTTACCGGGGAGCTGTTTTTT	CASSTFIGTGDLTGELFF
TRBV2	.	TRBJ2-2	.	TGTGCCAGCAAGCGAACAGGAACCGGGGAGCTGTTTTTT	CASKRTGTGELFF
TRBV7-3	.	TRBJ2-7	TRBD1	TGTGCCAGCAGCCTCGACAGGGCCCCCCTCTACGAGCAGTACTTC	CASSLDRAPLYEQYF
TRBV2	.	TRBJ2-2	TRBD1	TGTGCCAGCAGTGCATCTTCCAGGGGGATTAGCGGGGAGCTGTTTTTT	CASSASSRGISGELFF
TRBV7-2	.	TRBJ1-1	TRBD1	TGTGCCAGCAGCTGGCGGACAGGGGGCAACACTGAAGCTTTCTTT	CASSWRTGGNTEAFF
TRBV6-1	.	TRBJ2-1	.	TGTGCCAGCAAGCTCGTGAATGAGCAGTTCTTC	CASKLVNEQFF